Sequencing of this TCR beta chain was carried out in a study of blood T cell repertoires in COVID-19. Original processing notes: Estimation of nucleated cell counts relied on the amplification of reference gene primers. The data were produced by immunoSEQ multiplex PCR, yet TCRdb's version contains in-frame clones alone and is incomplete. The D gene and trimming were derived from the DNA, and the V and J assignments and clone size from that table. The sample comprises around 700,000 clones, more than 80% of which are singletons, and roughly 0.25% rests with the top ten. Germline values: CDR1 LNHDA, CDR2 SQIVND (reference sequence). With 2 bases removed from V and 8 bases from J, the gap between germline ends came to 21 bases. This CDR3 contains 17 residues.

The chain combines TRBV19 with TRBJ2-2, with a tentative D call TRBD1 (6 bases). This TCR derives from a woman between 18 and 29 years old with acute or convalescent COVID-19. The specimen sequenced was peripheral blood. The CDR3 loop is CASSIRYQGTSGGELFF. The CDR3 DNA reads as TGTGCCAGTAGTATACGATACCAGGGGACCTCGGGTGGGGAGCTGTTTTTT.